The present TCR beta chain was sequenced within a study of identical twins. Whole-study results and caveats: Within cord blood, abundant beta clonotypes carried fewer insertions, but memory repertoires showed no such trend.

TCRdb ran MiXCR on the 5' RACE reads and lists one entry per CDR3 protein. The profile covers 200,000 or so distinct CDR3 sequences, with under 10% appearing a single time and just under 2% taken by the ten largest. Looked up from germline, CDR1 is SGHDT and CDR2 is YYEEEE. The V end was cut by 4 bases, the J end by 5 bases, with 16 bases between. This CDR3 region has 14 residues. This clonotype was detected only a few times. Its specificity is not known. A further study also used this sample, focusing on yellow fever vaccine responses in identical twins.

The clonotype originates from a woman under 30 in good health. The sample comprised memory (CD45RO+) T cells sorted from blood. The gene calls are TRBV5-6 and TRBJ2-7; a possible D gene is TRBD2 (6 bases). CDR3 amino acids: CASSADFPGDEQYF. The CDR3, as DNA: TGTGCCAGCAGCGCGGACTTCCCGGGAGACGAGCAGTACTTC. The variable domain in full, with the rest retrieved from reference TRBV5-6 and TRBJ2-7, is DAGVTQSPTHLIKTRGQQVTLRCSPKSGHDTVSWYQQALGQGPQFIFQYYEEEERQRGNFPDRFSGHQFPNYSSELNVNALLLGDSALYLCASSADFPGDEQYFGPGTRLTVT.